This record looks at one TCR beta chain sequence and its context. The sample is drawn from a study of blood T cell repertoires in COVID-19. This CDR3 has 15 residues. Per germline, CDR1 SGDLS and CDR2 YYNGEE. V shed 2 bases and J 4 bases; nucleotides not matched to a gene: 7. Profiling relied on immunoSEQ multiplex PCR, and the TCRdb table lists in-frame clones only, not all of them. The sample has roughly 250,000 clones, 88% seen once. V gene TRBV9 combines with J gene TRBJ2-7; the match to TRBD1 covers 9 bases. This clonotype was sampled from a woman aged 45-59 years who had recovered from COVID-19. Sequences were obtained from PBMCs or T cells enriched from blood (not recorded which). The chain's CDR3 is CASSVKTGGMYEQYF. The CDR3 coding sequence is TGTGCCAGCAGCGTCAAGACAGGGGGAATGTACGAGCAGTACTTC.